This TCR beta chain was identified in a study of OX40 agonist ivuxolimab in advanced cancers. In this sample, this clone turned up once. Sequencing used immunoSEQ multiplex PCR; TCRdb keeps in-frame clones, though not all of them. The sample lists about 94,000 clones; less than 95% were seen once. V was clipped by 3 bases and J by 7 bases; unmatched bases: 8. CDR3 size: 15 residues. CDR1 is LNHDA, CDR2 SQIVND, per germline (reference sequence). This clonotype was sampled from an adult with an advanced solid tumor such as melanoma, head and neck, liver or kidney cancer. This chain joins TRBV19 and TRBJ2-7, with 11 bases identical to TRBD2. This sample comprised CD4+ or CD8+ T cells sorted from blood, obtained in a trial of the OX40 agonist ivuxolimab. The DNA of the CDR3 is TGTGCCAGTAGTATCAAACTAGCGGGAGCAAAGGAGCAGTACTTC. Protein product: CASSIKLAGAKEQYF.